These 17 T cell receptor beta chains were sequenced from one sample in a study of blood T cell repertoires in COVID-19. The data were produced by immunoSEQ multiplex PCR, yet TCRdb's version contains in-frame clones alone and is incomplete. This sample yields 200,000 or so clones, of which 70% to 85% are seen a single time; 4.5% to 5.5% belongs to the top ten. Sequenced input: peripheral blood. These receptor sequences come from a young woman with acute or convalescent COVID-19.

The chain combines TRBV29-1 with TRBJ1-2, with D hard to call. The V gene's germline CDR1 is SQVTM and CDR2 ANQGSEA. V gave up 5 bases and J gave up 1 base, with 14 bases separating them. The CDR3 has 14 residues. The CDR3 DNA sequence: TGCAGCGTTCGTGAACAGACCATTAACTATGGCTACACCTTC. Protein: CSVREQTINYGYTF.

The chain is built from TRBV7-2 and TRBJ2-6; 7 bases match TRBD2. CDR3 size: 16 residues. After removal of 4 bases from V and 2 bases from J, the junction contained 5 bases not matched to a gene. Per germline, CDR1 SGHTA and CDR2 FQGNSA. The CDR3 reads CASSSAAGAGANVLTF. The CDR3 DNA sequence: TGTGCCAGCAGCTCCGCCGCGGGAGCTGGGGCCAACGTCCTGACTTTC.

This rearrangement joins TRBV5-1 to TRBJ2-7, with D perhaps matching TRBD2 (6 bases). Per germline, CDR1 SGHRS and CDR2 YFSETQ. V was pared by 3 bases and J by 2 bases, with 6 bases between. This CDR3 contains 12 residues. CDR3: CASSSGAYEQYF. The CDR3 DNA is TGCGCCAGCAGCTCGGGGGCCTACGAGCAGTACTTC.

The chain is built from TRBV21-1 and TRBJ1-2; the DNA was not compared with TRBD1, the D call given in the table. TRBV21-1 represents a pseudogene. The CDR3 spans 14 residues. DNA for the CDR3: TGTGCCAGCAAGACAGGGTTCCCGCACAATGGCTACACCTTC. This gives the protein CASKTGFPHNGYTF.

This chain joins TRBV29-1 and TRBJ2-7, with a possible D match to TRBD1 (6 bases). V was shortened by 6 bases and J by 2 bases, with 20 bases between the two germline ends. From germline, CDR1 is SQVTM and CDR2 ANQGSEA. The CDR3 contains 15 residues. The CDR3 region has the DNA TGCAGCGTGCTCGGACAGTTTGGGGTGACCTACGAGCAGTACTTC. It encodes CSVLGQFGVTYEQYF.

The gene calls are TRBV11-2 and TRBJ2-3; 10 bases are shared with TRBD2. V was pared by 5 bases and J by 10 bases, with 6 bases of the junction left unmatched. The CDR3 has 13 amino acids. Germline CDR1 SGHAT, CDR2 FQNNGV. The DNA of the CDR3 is TGTGCCAGCAGCGGAAGACTAGCGGGCGCGCAGTATTTT. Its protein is CASSGRLAGAQYF.

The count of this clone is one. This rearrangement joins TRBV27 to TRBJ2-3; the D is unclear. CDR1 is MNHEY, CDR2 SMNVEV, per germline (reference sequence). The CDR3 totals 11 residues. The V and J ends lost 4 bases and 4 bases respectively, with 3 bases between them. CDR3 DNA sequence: TGTGCCAGCAGTTCGGCAGATACGCAGTATTTT. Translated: CASSSADTQYF.

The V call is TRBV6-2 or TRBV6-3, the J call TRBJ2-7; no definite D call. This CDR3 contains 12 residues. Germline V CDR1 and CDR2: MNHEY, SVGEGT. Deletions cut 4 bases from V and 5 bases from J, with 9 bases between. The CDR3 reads CASSSPPNEQYF. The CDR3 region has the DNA TGTGCCAGCAGTTCCCCCCCTAACGAGCAGTACTTC.

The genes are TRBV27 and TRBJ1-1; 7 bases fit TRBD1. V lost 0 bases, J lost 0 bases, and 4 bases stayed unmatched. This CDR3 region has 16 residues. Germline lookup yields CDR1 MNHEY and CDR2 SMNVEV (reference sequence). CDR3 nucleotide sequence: TGTGCCAGCAGTTTATCGTGGGACAGTGTGAACACTGAAGCTTTCTTT. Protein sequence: CASSLSWDSVNTEAFF.

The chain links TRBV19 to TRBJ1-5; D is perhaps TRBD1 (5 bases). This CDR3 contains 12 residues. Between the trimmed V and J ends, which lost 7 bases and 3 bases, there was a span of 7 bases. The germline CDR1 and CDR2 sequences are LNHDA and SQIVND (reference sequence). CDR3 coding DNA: TGTGCCAGTACGGGGGACAATCAGCCCCAGCATTTT. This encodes CASTGDNQPQHF.

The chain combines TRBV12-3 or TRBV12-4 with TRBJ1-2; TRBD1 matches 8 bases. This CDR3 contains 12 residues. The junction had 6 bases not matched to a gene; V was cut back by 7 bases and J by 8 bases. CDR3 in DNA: TGTGCCAGCACCAAACAGGGGGACGGCTACACCTTC. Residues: CASTKQGDGYTF.

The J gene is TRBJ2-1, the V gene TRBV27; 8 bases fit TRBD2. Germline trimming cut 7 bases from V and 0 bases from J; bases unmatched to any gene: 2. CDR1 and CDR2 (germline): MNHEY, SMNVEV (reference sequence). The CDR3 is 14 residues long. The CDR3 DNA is TGTGCCAGCACTACTAGCGGCTCCTACAATGAGCAGTTCTTC. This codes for CASTTSGSYNEQFF.

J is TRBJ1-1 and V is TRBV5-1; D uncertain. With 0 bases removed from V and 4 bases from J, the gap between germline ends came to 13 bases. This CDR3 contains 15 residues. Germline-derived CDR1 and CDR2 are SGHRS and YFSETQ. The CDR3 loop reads CASSLGRRVGTEAFF. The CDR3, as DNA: TGCGCCAGCAGCTTGGGACGACGGGTTGGCACTGAAGCTTTCTTT.

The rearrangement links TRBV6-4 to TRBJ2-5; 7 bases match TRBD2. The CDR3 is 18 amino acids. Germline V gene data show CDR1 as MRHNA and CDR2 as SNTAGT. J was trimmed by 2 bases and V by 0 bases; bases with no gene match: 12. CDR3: CASSDSSGVIPFQETQYF. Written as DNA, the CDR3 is TGTGCCAGCAGTGACTCAAGCGGGGTAATCCCTTTTCAAGAGACCCAGTACTTC.

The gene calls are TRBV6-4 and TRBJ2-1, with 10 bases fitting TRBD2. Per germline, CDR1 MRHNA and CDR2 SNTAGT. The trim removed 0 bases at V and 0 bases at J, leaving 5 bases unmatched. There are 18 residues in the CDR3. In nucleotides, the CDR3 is TGTGCCAGCAGTGACTCTAGCGGGAGGTTTAGCTCCTACAATGAGCAGTTCTTC. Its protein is CASSDSSGRFSSYNEQFF.

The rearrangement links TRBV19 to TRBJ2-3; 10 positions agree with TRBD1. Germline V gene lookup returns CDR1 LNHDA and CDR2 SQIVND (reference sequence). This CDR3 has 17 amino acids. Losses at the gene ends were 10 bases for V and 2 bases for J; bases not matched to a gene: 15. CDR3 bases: TGTGCCATCCCGGGACAGGGGACACCCTTAGTCACAGATACGCAGTATTTT. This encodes CAIPGQGTPLVTDTQYF.

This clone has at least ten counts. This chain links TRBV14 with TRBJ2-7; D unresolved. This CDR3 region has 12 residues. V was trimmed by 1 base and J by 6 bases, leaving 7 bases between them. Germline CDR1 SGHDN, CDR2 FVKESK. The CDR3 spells CASSQGGFEQYF. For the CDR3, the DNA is TGTGCCAGCAGCCAAGGCGGCTTCGAGCAGTACTTC.